The sample holds a few counts of the clone carrying this T cell receptor beta chain. The sample comes from a study of blood T cells in healthy people across ages. It was with a sample-barcoded 5' primer and a J-beta primer mix that a second PCR of about 6 to 12 cycles was run. One entry per CDR3 protein results from TCRdb running MiXCR on the 5' RACE reads. This sample has about a million distinct CDR3 sequences, with roughly 43% found just once. The CDR3 spans 15 residues. The V and J ends lost 7 bases and 2 bases respectively, with 18 bases between them. The sample comprised blood. This clonotype was obtained from a man under 40 in good health. This chain uses TRBV12-3 or TRBV12-4 with TRBJ2-7; unclear D gene. The CDR3 nucleotides are TGTGCCAGCACTCCGGGTGGTCTAAGACCCTACGAGCAGTACTTC. Translation: CASTPGGLRPYEQYF.